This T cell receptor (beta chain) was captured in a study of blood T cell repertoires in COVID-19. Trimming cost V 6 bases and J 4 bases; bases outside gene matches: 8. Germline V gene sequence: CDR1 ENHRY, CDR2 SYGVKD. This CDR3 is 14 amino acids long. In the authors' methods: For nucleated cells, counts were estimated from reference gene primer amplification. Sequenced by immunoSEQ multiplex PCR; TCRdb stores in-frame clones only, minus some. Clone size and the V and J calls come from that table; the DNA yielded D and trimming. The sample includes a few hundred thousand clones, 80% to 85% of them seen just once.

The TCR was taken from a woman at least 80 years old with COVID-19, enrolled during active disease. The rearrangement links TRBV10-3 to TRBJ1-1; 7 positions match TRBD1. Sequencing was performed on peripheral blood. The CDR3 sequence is CAISNRGPGTEAFF. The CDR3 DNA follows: TGTGCCATCAGCAACAGGGGACCGGGCACTGAAGCTTTCTTT.